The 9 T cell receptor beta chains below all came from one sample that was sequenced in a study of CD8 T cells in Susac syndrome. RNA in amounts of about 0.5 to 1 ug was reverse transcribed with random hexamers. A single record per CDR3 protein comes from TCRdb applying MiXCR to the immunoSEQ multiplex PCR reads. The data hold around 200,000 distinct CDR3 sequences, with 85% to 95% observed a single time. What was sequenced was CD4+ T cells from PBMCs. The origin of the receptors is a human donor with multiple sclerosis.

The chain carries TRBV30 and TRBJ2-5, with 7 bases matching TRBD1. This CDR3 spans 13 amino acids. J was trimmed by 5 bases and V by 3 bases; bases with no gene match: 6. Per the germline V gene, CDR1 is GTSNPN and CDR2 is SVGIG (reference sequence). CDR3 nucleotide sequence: TGTGCCTGGAGGCCAGGGGGACGTGAGACCCAGTACTTC. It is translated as CAWRPGGRETQYF.

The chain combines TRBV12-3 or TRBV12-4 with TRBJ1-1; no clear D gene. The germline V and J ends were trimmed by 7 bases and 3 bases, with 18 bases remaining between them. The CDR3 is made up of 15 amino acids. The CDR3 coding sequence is TGTGCCAGCATCCCAGGACCCTCGAGGGACACTGAAGCTTTCTTT. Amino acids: CASIPGPSRDTEAFF.

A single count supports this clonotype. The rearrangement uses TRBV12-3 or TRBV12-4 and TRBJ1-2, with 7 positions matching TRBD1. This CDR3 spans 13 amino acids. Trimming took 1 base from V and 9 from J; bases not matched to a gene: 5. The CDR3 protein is CASSLDDRVSYTF. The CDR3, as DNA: TGTGCCAGCAGTTTAGATGACAGGGTTAGCTACACCTTC.

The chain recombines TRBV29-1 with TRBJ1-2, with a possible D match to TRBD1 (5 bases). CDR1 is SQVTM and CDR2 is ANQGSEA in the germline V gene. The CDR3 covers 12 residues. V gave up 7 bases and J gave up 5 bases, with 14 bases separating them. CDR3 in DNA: TGCAGCGCCGACAGCCAACTATATGGCTACACCTTC. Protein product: CSADSQLYGYTF.

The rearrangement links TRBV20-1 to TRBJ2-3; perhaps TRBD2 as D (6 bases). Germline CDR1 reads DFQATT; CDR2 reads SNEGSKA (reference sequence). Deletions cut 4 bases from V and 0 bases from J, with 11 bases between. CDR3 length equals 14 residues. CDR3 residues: CSAKKAGSTDTQYF. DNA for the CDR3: TGCAGTGCTAAGAAGGCGGGAAGCACAGATACGCAGTATTTT.

The CDR3 is CASSSRGGSNTEAFF. The DNA of the CDR3 is TGTGCCAGCTCATCGCGAGGAGGGTCGAACACTGAAGCTTTCTTT. V gene TRBV18 combines with J gene TRBJ1-1; no clear D. Germline lookup yields CDR1 KGHSH and CDR2 LQKENI. V was shortened by 5 bases and J by 1 base, with 14 bases between the two germline ends. The CDR3 sequence is 15 residues long.

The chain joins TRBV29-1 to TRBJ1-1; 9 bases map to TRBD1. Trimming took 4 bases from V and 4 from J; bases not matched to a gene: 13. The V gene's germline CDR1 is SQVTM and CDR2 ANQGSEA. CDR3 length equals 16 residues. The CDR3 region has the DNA TGCAGCGTTGTCAAAGGACAGGGGCATTGGGGCACTGAAGCTTTCTTT. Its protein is CSVVKGQGHWGTEAFF.

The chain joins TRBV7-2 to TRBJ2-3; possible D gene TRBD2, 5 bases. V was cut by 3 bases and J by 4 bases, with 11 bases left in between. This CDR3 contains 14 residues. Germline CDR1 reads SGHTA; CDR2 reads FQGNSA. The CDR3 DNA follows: TGTGCCAGCAGCTTTGTCGGCGGGCCAGATACGCAGTATTTT. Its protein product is CASSFVGGPDTQYF.

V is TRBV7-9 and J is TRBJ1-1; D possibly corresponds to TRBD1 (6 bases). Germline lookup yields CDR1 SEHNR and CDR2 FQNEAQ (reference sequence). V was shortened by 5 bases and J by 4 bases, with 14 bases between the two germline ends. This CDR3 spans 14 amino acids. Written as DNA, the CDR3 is TGTGCCAGCAGCGAGGAGGGGGTCGGCACTGAAGCTTTCTTT. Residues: CASSEEGVGTEAFF. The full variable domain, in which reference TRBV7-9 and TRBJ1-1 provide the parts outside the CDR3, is DTGVSQNPRHKITKRGQNVTFRCDPISEHNRLYWYRQTLGQGPEFLTYFQNEAQLEKSRLLSDRFSAERPKGSFSTLEIQRTEQGDSAMYLCASSEEGVGTEAFFGQGTRLTVV.